This TCR beta chain is from a study of identical twins. Only healthy Caucasians were included as donors. Concerning this clonotype itself: The target antigen is unknown.

TCRdb analysed the 5' RACE reads with MiXCR anew, one entry per CDR3 protein. The sample holds 1.5 million to 2 million distinct CDR3 sequences, around 29% seen once. Study-wide findings and caveats: The conclusions drew on cross-sectional statistical analysis instead of tracking the same donors. The presence of invariant MAIT and iNKT cells could partly confound analyses of zero-insertion sequences.

Per the germline V gene, CDR1 is SQVTM and CDR2 is ANQGSEA. This CDR3 region has 14 residues. V was clipped by 5 bases and J by 7 bases; unmatched bases: 3. Sample: cord blood. The sequence derives from a newborn girl in good health. The V call is TRBV29-1, the J call TRBJ2-1; 15 bases agree with TRBD2. The CDR3 DNA sequence: TGCAGCGTTTCTGGACTAGCGGGGGGGAATGAGCAGTTCTTC. It encodes CSVSGLAGGNEQFF.